This T cell receptor (beta chain) is drawn from a study of blood T cell repertoires in COVID-19. Study details: Whether acute or convalescent, the COVID-19 samples came from the United States, Italy and Spain.

Authors' analysis steps: Nucleated cell number was recorded as an estimate derived from reference gene primer amplification. TCRdb's copy holds only in-frame clones and misses some; the assay was immunoSEQ multiplex PCR. For V, J and clone size, that table is used; D and trimming come from the DNA. Here the sample spans about 110,000 clones, more than 70% being singletons. The V gene's germline CDR1 is SEHNR and CDR2 FQNEAQ (reference sequence). V shed 5 bases, J shed 4 bases, and the junction held 2 bases outside the gene matches. This CDR3 is 13 amino acids long. The TCR originated in a human donor in a cohort sampled during active COVID-19. V usage is TRBV7-9 and J usage is TRBJ1-1, with TRBD1 identical over 9 bases. The specimen was peripheral blood. CDR3 sequence reads: CASSRTGATEAFF. The DNA for the CDR3 is TGTGCCAGCAGCCGGACAGGGGCCACTGAAGCTTTCTTT.